The TCR beta chain described here comes from a study of vaccination and CD4 T cells after COVID-19. Study overall: Post-COVID sampling occurred a median roughly 100 days after diagnosis (range 35 to 161).

Findings of the study overall: Of the reactive clones in convalescent patients, a median about 86% showed up only post-vaccination.

Described time point: late sampling 161 to 241 days after vaccination in a few convalescent patients. TCRdb reprocessed the PCR reads via MiXCR and lists one record per CDR3 protein. The sample carries around 30,000 distinct CDR3 sequences, 50% recorded once. The germline gives CDR1 LNHDA, CDR2 SQIVND (reference sequence). The CDR3 length is 14 residues. V shed 9 bases, J shed 6 bases, and the junction held 13 bases outside the gene matches. About this clonotype itself: The antigen remains undetermined.

The TCR originated in a human donor who had recovered from COVID-19. This sample comprised CD4+ T cells from blood, obtained about 7 months after SARS-CoV-2 vaccination. The V and J genes are TRBV19 and TRBJ2-7, with 8 bases aligning to TRBD1. DNA for the CDR3: TGTGCCAGCCGGACAGGGAACGGTCTTGCCGAGCAGTACTTC. Amino acids: CASRTGNGLAEQYF.